Listed here is a single T cell receptor (beta chain). The entry originates in a study of blood T cell repertoires in COVID-19. The junction had 5 bases not matched to a gene; V was cut back by 0 bases and J by 5 bases. Germline CDR1 and CDR2: SGHKS and YYEKEE (reference sequence). This CDR3 is 16 amino acids long. The table came from immunoSEQ multiplex PCR; TCRdb's copy has only in-frame clones and leaves some out. This sample has around 45,000 clones, with roughly 86% found just once. Sequenced: peripheral blood. V usage is TRBV5-5 and J usage is TRBJ1-4, with TRBD1 matching 9 bases. This receptor was identified in a man aged 55 to 70 with active or convalescent COVID-19. The CDR3 protein is CASSLGGGTGNEKLFF. The CDR3 DNA reads TGTGCCAGCAGCTTGGGTGGGGGGACAGGGAATGAAAAACTGTTTTTT. Variable domain in full (rest from reference TRBV5-5 and TRBJ1-4): DAGVTQSPTHLIKTRGQQVTLRCSPISGHKSVSWYQQVLGQGPQFIFQYYEKEERGRGNFPDRFSARQFPNYSSELNVNALLLGDSALYLCASSLGGGTGNEKLFFGSGTQLSVL.